These T cell receptor beta chains were read from a single sample in a study of CD8 T cells in ankylosing spondylitis. TCRdb re-called the 5' RACE reads through MiXCR, storing one row per CDR3 protein. The repertoire holds about 210,000 distinct CDR3 sequences, with 8% to 10% as singletons. The source material was blood, either unsorted or a sorted T cell fraction (not recorded which). Receptor source: a female donor with ankylosing spondylitis or in good health (not recorded which). The CDR3 runs from the conserved cysteine through the conserved F or W. D genes are given only for firm matches. Size is stated as how often the clone was seen (once, few, many) or a class if it is expanded.

J gene | V gene | D gene | clone size | CDR3 protein | CDR3 DNA
TRBJ2-7 | TRBV4-3 | NA | many | CASSAFLTYEQYF | TGCGCCAGCAGCGCCTTCTTGACCTACGAGCAGTACTTC
TRBJ2-1 | TRBV20-1 | NA | many | CSAMSLNEQFF | TGCAGTGCTATGAGCCTCAATGAGCAGTTCTTC
TRBJ2-3 | TRBV6-2/TRBV6-3 | TRBD1 | many | CASSYPPPTGGGRDTQYF | TGTGCCAGCAGTTACCCTCCTCCGACAGGGGGGGGGAGAGATACGCAGTATTTT
TRBJ2-1 | TRBV20-1 | TRBD1 | many | CSARTGGYNEQFF | TGCAGTGCTAGGACAGGGGGCTACAATGAGCAGTTCTTC
TRBJ2-2 | TRBV6-1 | TRBD1 | many | CASNSLQGRYTGELFF | TGTGCCAGCAACAGTTTACAGGGGCGGTATACCGGGGAGCTGTTTTTT
TRBJ2-3 | TRBV10-3 | TRBD1 | many | CAISSGQGTDTQYF | TGTGCCATCAGTTCGGGACAGGGCACAGATACGCAGTATTTT
TRBJ1-2 | TRBV7-8 | TRBD1 | many | CASSLAPTGEGGYTF | TGTGCCAGCAGCTTAGCCCCGACAGGGGAGGGTGGCTACACCTTC
TRBJ1-2 | TRBV29-1 | NA | many | CSVRDGSYGYTF | TGCAGCGTCCGGGACGGAAGCTATGGCTACACCTTC
TRBJ2-1 | TRBV5-4 | NA | many | CASSPKGLGYNEQFF | TGTGCCAGCAGCCCCAAAGGCTTGGGCTACAATGAGCAGTTCTTC
TRBJ1-4 | TRBV5-1 | NA | many | CASSFGRGEKLFF | TGCGCCAGCAGCTTCGGGAGGGGTGAAAAACTGTTTTTT
TRBJ2-5 | TRBV5-1 | TRBD2 | few | CASSLVAGVQTQYF | TGCGCCAGCAGCTTGGTAGCGGGAGTGCAGACCCAGTACTTC
TRBJ2-7 | TRBV14 | NA | many | CASSQVYESSYEQYF | TGTGCCAGCAGCCAGGTTTACGAAAGCTCCTACGAGCAGTACTTC
TRBJ2-7 | TRBV10-3 | NA | few | CAISVERAYEQYF | TGTGCCATCAGTGTGGAGCGGGCCTACGAGCAGTACTTC
TRBJ1-3 | TRBV6-6 | NA | many | CASRPGGNTIYF | TGTGCCAGCAGGCCAGGGGGAAACACCATATATTTT
TRBJ1-1 | TRBV28 | TRBD1 | many | CASSSTGGAGGTEAFF | TGTGCCAGCAGTTCGACAGGGGGCGCCGGGGGCACTGAAGCTTTCTTT
TRBJ2-1 | TRBV4-3 | TRBD1 | many | CASSQGRRQGGNNEQFF | TGCGCCAGCAGCCAAGGGAGACGACAGGGGGGCAACAATGAGCAGTTCTTC
TRBJ2-1 | TRBV6-6 | NA | many | CASSLVRTEQFF | TGTGCCAGCAGTCTAGTTAGGACTGAGCAGTTCTTC
TRBJ2-7 | TRBV7-2 | NA | few | CASRSTPGSYEQYF | TGTGCCAGCAGATCAACCCCAGGGAGCTACGAGCAGTACTTC
TRBJ2-7 | TRBV5-1 | TRBD2 | many | CASSLLAGGLYEQYF | TGCGCCAGCAGCTTACTAGCGGGAGGCCTCTACGAGCAGTACTTC
TRBJ2-1 | TRBV6-5 | NA | many | CASSSTQGAGGNEQFF | TGTGCCAGCAGTTCCACACAGGGGGCGGGGGGCAATGAGCAGTTCTTC